The 20 T cell receptor beta chains below come from one sample, sequenced in a study of blood T cell repertoires in COVID-19. Generated by immunoSEQ multiplex PCR, the TCRdb table keeps only in-frame clones and is missing some. Here the sample spans some 200,000 clones, 70% to 90% being singletons. Material: peripheral blood. Receptors originate from a woman in her 40s with acute or convalescent COVID-19.

This clone has only a few counts. The chain has TRBV2 and TRBJ1-6; 7 bases align to TRBD1. V gave up 6 bases and J gave up 4 bases; unmatched junction bases: 12. CDR1 and CDR2 from the germline V gene are SNHLY and FYNNEI. This CDR3 has 17 residues. The CDR3 DNA reads TGTGCCAGCAGCCGCAGTACGCCGGGACAGTATAATTCACCCCTCCACTTT. This encodes CASSRSTPGQYNSPLHF.

The V gene is TRBV24-1, the J gene TRBJ1-2, with D perhaps matching TRBD1 (6 bases). Trimming took off 2 bases at V and 8 bases at J, with 11 bases between the two ends. Germline values: CDR1 KGHDR, CDR2 SFDVKD. This CDR3 spans 13 amino acids. The CDR3 nucleotides are TGTGCCACCAGTGATTCGGCAGGGGAAGGCTACACCTTC. As protein: CATSDSAGEGYTF.

This chain connects TRBV10-3 to TRBJ1-6; D gene ambiguous. V lost 4 bases, J lost 8 bases, and 12 bases lay in between. The CDR3 extends over 14 amino acids. Germline V gene data show CDR1 as ENHRY and CDR2 as SYGVKD. CDR3 sequence: CAISVAGRDSPLHF. Written as DNA, the CDR3 is TGTGCCATCAGTGTAGCCGGGAGGGATTCACCCCTCCACTTT.

The chain carries TRBV5-1 and TRBJ1-1, with D perhaps TRBD1 (5 bases). V lost 1 base to trimming and J lost 3 bases, with 13 bases between them. This CDR3 comprises 15 residues. The V gene's germline CDR1 is SGHRS and CDR2 YFSETQ. The CDR3 bases are TGCGCCAGCAGCTTGTTGAGGAGGGGAGACACTGAAGCTTTCTTT. This translates into CASSLLRRGDTEAFF.

This chain connects TRBV30 to TRBJ1-5, with D uncertain. Germline loops: CDR1 GTSNPN, CDR2 SVGIG (reference sequence). CDR3 length: 13 residues. Trimming pared 2 bases from V and 4 bases from J, leaving 9 bases between. CDR3 sequence: CAWSPIGNQPQHF. CDR3 sequence (DNA): TGTGCCTGGAGTCCAATCGGTAATCAGCCCCAGCATTTT.

This chain connects TRBV20-1 to TRBJ2-5; a weak D match, TRBD1 (5 bases). Trimming took 3 bases from V and 5 from J, leaving 13 bases between them. Germline V gene data show CDR1 as DFQATT and CDR2 as SNEGSKA (reference sequence). This CDR3 is built from 13 residues. The CDR3 region is CSASAPGHETQYF. The CDR3 nucleotides read TGCAGTGCTAGTGCCCCAGGGCACGAGACCCAGTACTTC.

This sequence joins TRBV7-2 and TRBJ1-3; D is unclear. The V gene lost 3 bases and the J gene lost 0 bases, with 12 bases spanning the gap. This CDR3 has 16 residues. Per germline, CDR1 SGHTA and CDR2 FQGNSA. The CDR3 coding sequence is TGTGCCAGCAGCTTGAGGCAGGACTCCTCTGGAAACACCATATATTTT. It is translated as CASSLRQDSSGNTIYF.

The rearrangement joins TRBV5-6 to TRBJ1-4; 9 positions match TRBD1. The germline V gene encodes CDR1 SGHDT and CDR2 YYEEEE. V lost 4 bases to trimming and J lost 4 bases; unmatched junction nucleotides: 8. CDR3 length equals 16 residues. The CDR3 sequence is CASSDRGGGGNEKLFF. The CDR3 DNA reads as TGTGCCAGCAGCGACAGGGGGGGAGGAGGTAATGAAAAACTGTTTTTT. Full variable domain (remainder filled in from reference TRBV5-6 and TRBJ1-4): DAGVTQSPTHLIKTRGQQVTLRCSPKSGHDTVSWYQQALGQGPQFIFQYYEEEERQRGNFPDRFSGHQFPNYSSELNVNALLLGDSALYLCASSDRGGGGNEKLFFGSGTQLSVL.

The V gene is TRBV9, the J gene TRBJ1-2; 7 bases align to TRBD1. The ends lost 4 bases at V and 3 bases at J; junction bases unmatched: 15. CDR1 and CDR2 (germline): SGDLS, YYNGEE. CDR3 size: 17 residues. Here the CDR3 DNA reads TGTGCCAGCAGCTCGCCGACAGGGAGTCTCTTTGACTATGGCTACACCTTC. As protein: CASSSPTGSLFDYGYTF.

J is TRBJ1-2 and V is TRBV19; D unresolved. The CDR3 is made up of 13 amino acids. The germline gives CDR1 LNHDA, CDR2 SQIVND (reference sequence). V was trimmed by 6 bases and J by 2 bases, leaving 10 bases between them. The CDR3 loop reads CASSPGTNYGYTF. For the CDR3, the DNA is TGTGCCAGTAGCCCGGGTACCAACTATGGCTACACCTTC.

V is TRBV5-1 and J is TRBJ1-1; D is uncertain. The V gene's germline CDR1 is SGHRS and CDR2 YFSETQ. The CDR3 contains 14 residues. V dropped 0 bases and J dropped 1 base, with 7 bases sitting between them. The CDR3 spells CASSLVDTNTEAFF. The CDR3 coding sequence is TGCGCCAGCAGCTTGGTTGACACGAACACTGAAGCTTTCTTT.

This clone has only one observation. This chain joins TRBV6-5 and TRBJ1-2, with a weak D call TRBD1 (5 bases). Deletions cut 2 bases from V and 6 bases from J, with 10 bases between. Germline CDR1 reads MNHEY; CDR2 reads SVGAGI. This CDR3 comprises 13 residues. Here the CDR3 DNA reads TGTGCCAGCAGTTACGGGGCGGGGAATGGCTACACCTTC. It is translated as CASSYGAGNGYTF.

The gene calls are TRBV6-5 and TRBJ1-6, with 10 bases that match TRBD1. With 8 bases clipped from V and 7 bases from J, the junction kept 5 bases outside the gene matches. Per the germline V gene, CDR1 is MNHEY and CDR2 is SVGAGI. The CDR3 consists of 14 residues. The chain's CDR3 is CASQGGQGNSPLHF. Here the CDR3 DNA reads TGTGCCAGCCAAGGGGGACAGGGGAATTCACCCCTCCACTTT.

V and J are TRBV6-5 and TRBJ1-1; D gene unclear. Germline CDR1 MNHEY, CDR2 SVGAGI. CDR3 size: 15 residues. Trimming pared 1 base from V and 2 bases from J, leaving 11 bases between. The CDR3 spells CASSYFSDFNTEAFF. The CDR3 coding sequence is TGTGCCAGCAGTTACTTTTCAGATTTCAACACTGAAGCTTTCTTT.

The V gene is TRBV4-1, the J gene TRBJ2-2, with TRBD1 identical over 12 bases. With 3 bases clipped from V and 6 bases from J, the junction kept 8 bases outside the gene matches. The V gene's germline CDR1 is MGHRA and CDR2 YSYEKL. This CDR3 spans 17 amino acids. CDR3: CASSQVPGQGAPGELFF. CDR3 DNA: TGCGCCAGCAGCCAGGTACCGGGACAGGGGGCGCCCGGGGAGCTGTTTTTT.

The chain links TRBV28 to TRBJ1-1; TRBD1 matches 8 bases. Germline loops: CDR1 MDHEN, CDR2 SYDVKM. This CDR3 has 12 amino acids. V lost 5 bases, J lost 10 bases, and 6 bases stayed unmatched. The CDR3 spells CASSTGGRRAFF. Here the CDR3 DNA reads TGTGCCAGCAGTACAGGGGGGCGTCGAGCTTTCTTT.

The chain uses TRBV18 and TRBJ1-5, with TRBD1 matching 10 bases. Trimming at V came to 0 bases and at J to 0 bases, leaving 2 bases not matched to a gene. This CDR3 is 17 amino acids long. The germline V gene encodes CDR1 KGHSH and CDR2 LQKENI. CDR3 residues: CASSPPGQGYSNQPQHF. Here the CDR3 DNA reads TGTGCCAGCTCACCACCGGGACAGGGGTATAGCAATCAGCCCCAGCATTTT.

This sequence joins TRBV30 and TRBJ1-6, with D possibly TRBD1 on 5 matching bases. CDR3 size: 15 residues. V was pared by 3 bases and J by 4 bases, with 13 bases between. Germline lookup yields CDR1 GTSNPN and CDR2 SVGIG (reference sequence). CDR3 in DNA: TGTGCCTGGAGGGACACGGACACGTATAATTCACCCCTCCACTTT. Residues: CAWRDTDTYNSPLHF.

The chain combines TRBV6-5 with TRBJ1-2, with D perhaps matching TRBD1 (5 bases). Trimming took 7 bases from V and 0 from J, leaving 12 bases between them. The CDR3 is made up of 14 amino acids. CDR1 is MNHEY, CDR2 SVGAGI, per germline. In nucleotides, the CDR3 is TGTGCCAGCATCGTCGACAGAGCTAACTATGGCTACACCTTC. Translating it yields CASIVDRANYGYTF.

The CDR3 reads CASSQSEVTEAFF. As DNA, the CDR3 is TGTGCCAGCAGCCAAAGTGAGGTCACTGAAGCTTTCTTT. The V and J genes are TRBV3-1 (or the pseudogene TRBV3-2) and TRBJ1-1; D unclear. V was cut by 2 bases and J by 4 bases, with 8 bases left in between. The CDR3 length is 13 residues. Germline assignment: CDR1 LGHDT and CDR2 YNNKEL (reference sequence).